These 31 T cell receptor beta chains share one sample of origin, sequenced in a study of cytomegalovirus exposure and HLA in healthy donors. Only in-frame clones appear in the TCRdb table, and some are missing; sequencing was by immunoSEQ multiplex PCR. Of around 200,000 clones in the sample, about 86% were seen once. The sample comprised PBMCs. The receptors were gathered from a young woman in good health and CMV-seropositive.

The chain joins TRBV19 to TRBJ2-5; 9 bases are shared with TRBD2. CDR3 length: 15 residues. Trimming cost V 4 bases and J 2 bases; bases outside gene matches: 5. Germline CDR1 is LNHDA and CDR2 is SQIVND (reference sequence). CDR3: CASSTGTSPQETQYF. The CDR3 DNA is TGTGCCAGTAGTACCGGGACTAGCCCACAAGAGACCCAGTACTTC.

This clone was detected only a few times. V usage is TRBV11-3 and J usage is TRBJ1-2, with D maybe TRBD1 (5 bases). There are 16 residues in the CDR3. The V end was cut by 3 bases, the J end by 3 bases, with 17 bases between. The germline V gene encodes CDR1 SGHNT and CDR2 YENEEA. The CDR3 reads CASSFSRDSPYYGYTF. The CDR3 region has the DNA TGTGCCAGCAGCTTCTCCAGGGACTCACCCTACTATGGCTACACCTTC.

The chain uses TRBV10-2 and TRBJ1-5, with D possibly TRBD1 on 5 matching bases. This CDR3 has 14 amino acids. V was pared by 6 bases and J by 3 bases, with 12 bases between. Germline V lookup: CDR1 WSHSY, CDR2 SAAADI. The CDR3 spells CASSPGGSNQPQHF. CDR3 in DNA: TGCGCCAGCAGCCCCGGGGGATCCAATCAGCCCCAGCATTTT.

This chain connects TRBV13 to TRBJ2-4, with 7 bases aligning to TRBD1. CDR3 length: 16 residues. Looked up from germline, CDR1 is PRHDT and CDR2 is FYEKMQ (reference sequence). The trim removed 5 bases at V and 4 bases at J, leaving 11 bases unmatched. The CDR3 nucleotides read TGTGCCAGCAGCCCCGGCAGGGGGTTGGGGAAAAACATTCAGTACTTC. Translation: CASSPGRGLGKNIQYF.

This clone occurred a few times. The gene calls are TRBV2 and TRBJ1-1; perhaps TRBD1 as D (5 bases). CDR3 length equals 13 residues. CDR1 SNHLY and CDR2 FYNNEI come from the germline V gene. V lost 5 bases to trimming and J lost 5 bases, with 12 bases between them. The CDR3 DNA is TGTGCCAGCAGTTGGGGGGAGGGAACTGAAGCTTTCTTT. Protein sequence: CASSWGEGTEAFF.

The CDR3 sequence is CASSYNRGAKSGELFF. The CDR3, as DNA: TGTGCCAGCAGCTATAACAGGGGTGCGAAGTCCGGGGAGCTGTTTTTT. The chain links TRBV28 to TRBJ2-2; 7 bases align to TRBD1. The CDR3 extends over 16 amino acids. The germline CDR1 and CDR2 sequences are MDHEN and SYDVKM. V trimming: 6 bases; J trimming: 6 bases; junction bases outside the gene matches: 13.

This clone has just one count. J is TRBJ2-2 and V is TRBV27; the D is unclear. Germline V lookup: CDR1 MNHEY, CDR2 SMNVEV (reference sequence). The ends were cut back, 9 bases at V and 5 bases at J, with 10 bases in the middle. This CDR3 region has 12 residues. CDR3 in DNA: TGTGCCAGACTAATACGTACCGGGGAGCTGTTTTTT. As protein: CARLIRTGELFF.

The rearrangement joins TRBV4-3 to TRBJ1-2; D remains unclear. Trimming cost V 4 bases and J 0 bases, with 24 bases left between them. CDR1 LGHNA and CDR2 YSLEER come from the germline V gene. This CDR3 spans 19 amino acids. The CDR3 loop is CASSPSAYRWARANYGYTF. The CDR3 DNA sequence: TGCGCCAGCAGCCCTTCGGCTTATCGATGGGCTCGAGCTAACTATGGCTACACCTTC.

V usage is TRBV28 and J usage is TRBJ1-3; TRBD1 matches at 9 bases. V lost 9 bases to trimming and J lost 2 bases; unmatched junction nucleotides: 8. Germline lookup yields CDR1 MDHEN and CDR2 SYDVKM. This CDR3 is 15 amino acids long. CDR3 residues: CASNTGTGTGNTIYF. In DNA form, the CDR3 reads TGTGCCAGTAACACCGGGACAGGGACTGGAAACACCATATATTTT.

This chain connects TRBV6-5 to TRBJ2-5, with a possible D match to TRBD2 (7 bases). V was trimmed by 4 bases and J by 6 bases, leaving 12 bases between them. The CDR3 extends over 13 amino acids. Germline CDR1 is MNHEY and CDR2 is SVGAGI. CDR3 sequence reads: CASSSGRGKTQYF. In DNA form, the CDR3 reads TGTGCCAGCAGTTCAGGGAGGGGGAAGACCCAGTACTTC.

V and J are TRBV5-6 and TRBJ1-3; D gene ambiguous. V lost 6 bases and J lost 1, with 8 bases in between. This CDR3 is 13 amino acids long. Germline loops: CDR1 SGHDT, CDR2 YYEEEE. CDR3 nucleotides: TGTGCCAGCATCGGGAAATCTGGAAACACCATATATTTT. Encoded protein: CASIGKSGNTIYF.

V and J are TRBV6-5 and TRBJ2-3; D is possibly TRBD1 (6 bases). The germline V gene has CDR1 MNHEY and CDR2 SVGAGI. V lost 5 bases to trimming and J lost 2 bases, with 11 bases between them. CDR3 size: 14 residues. The CDR3 region has the DNA TGTGCCAGCAGTCCCCGGACAGACACAGATACGCAGTATTTT. Translated: CASSPRTDTDTQYF.

This clone was counted a few times. The chain's CDR3 is CAIKDRDTGELFF. The CDR3 region has the DNA TGTGCCATCAAAGACAGAGACACCGGGGAGCTGTTTTTT. V usage is TRBV10-3 and J usage is TRBJ2-2; D is possibly TRBD1 (5 bases). Germline V gives CDR1 ENHRY, CDR2 SYGVKD. The ends were cut back, 7 bases at V and 3 bases at J, with 9 bases in the middle. CDR3 length equals 13 residues.

V gene TRBV29-1 combines with J gene TRBJ1-5; TRBD1 is a possible D gene (5 bases). The CDR3 spans 14 residues. Germline CDR1 reads SQVTM; CDR2 reads ANQGSEA. V was cut by 4 bases and J by 5 bases, with 15 bases left in between. CDR3 in amino acids: CSVAENGGYQPQHF. Here the CDR3 DNA reads TGCAGCGTTGCGGAGAACGGGGGGTATCAGCCCCAGCATTTT.

V usage is TRBV2 and J usage is TRBJ2-1; possible D gene TRBD1, 6 bases. Germline V gene lookup returns CDR1 SNHLY and CDR2 FYNNEI. The CDR3 length is 15 residues. V was shortened by 4 bases and J by 1 base, with 11 bases between the two germline ends. CDR3 sequence (DNA): TGTGCCAGCAGTGTTCGGCAGGGGTCCTACAATGAGCAGTTCTTC. Translated, it gives CASSVRQGSYNEQFF. Variable domain in full (rest from reference TRBV2 and TRBJ2-1): EPEVTQTPSHQVTQMGQEVILRCVPISNHLYFYWYRQILGQKVEFLVSFYNNEISEKSEIFDDQFSVERPDGSNFTLKIRSTKLEDSAMYFCASSVRQGSYNEQFFGPGTRLTVL.

V usage is TRBV7-9 and J usage is TRBJ2-3, with 14 bases fitting TRBD2. The CDR3 extends over 16 amino acids. V dropped 0 bases and J dropped 9; count of bases not matched to a gene: 5. The germline gives CDR1 SEHNR, CDR2 FQNEAQ (reference sequence). CDR3 DNA sequence: TGTGCCAGCAGCTTAGCAGGGACTAGCGGGGGAGGAACGCAGTATTTT. Translating it yields CASSLAGTSGGGTQYF. Full variable domain (missing parts from reference TRBV7-9 and TRBJ2-3): DTGVSQNPRHKITKRGQNVTFRCDPISEHNRLYWYRQTLGQGPEFLTYFQNEAQLEKSRLLSDRFSAERPKGSFSTLEIQRTEQGDSAMYLCASSLAGTSGGGTQYFGPGTRLTVL.

The V gene is TRBV5-1, the J gene TRBJ2-2; a possible D gene is TRBD1 (5 bases). V lost 5 bases, J lost 1 base, and 9 bases lay in between. The germline gives CDR1 SGHRS, CDR2 YFSETQ. CDR3 length equals 14 residues. Written as DNA, the CDR3 is TGCGCCAGCAGGCCCCAGGGGAACACCGGGGAGCTGTTTTTT. The encoded protein is CASRPQGNTGELFF.

The gene calls are TRBV7-9 and TRBJ2-7, with 7 bases lining up with TRBD1. Germline V gene lookup returns CDR1 SEHNR and CDR2 FQNEAQ (reference sequence). Losses at the gene ends were 5 bases for V and 2 bases for J; bases not matched to a gene: 12. This CDR3 has 16 amino acids. The DNA of the CDR3 is TGTGCCAGCAGCCCTATACAGGGGACCTACACCTACGAGCAGTACTTC. This gives the protein CASSPIQGTYTYEQYF. Using reference TRBV7-9 and TRBJ2-7 for the parts outside the CDR3, the full variable domain is DTGVSQNPRHKITKRGQNVTFRCDPISEHNRLYWYRQTLGQGPEFLTYFQNEAQLEKSRLLSDRFSAERPKGSFSTLEIQRTEQGDSAMYLCASSPIQGTYTYEQYFGPGTRLTVT.

The chain carries TRBV2 and TRBJ2-7; 8 positions match TRBD1. The ends lost 6 bases at V and 0 bases at J; junction bases unmatched: 7. CDR1 and CDR2 (germline): SNHLY, FYNNEI. There are 15 residues in the CDR3. CDR3 DNA: TGTGCCAGCAGACAGGACAGGGTGAGCTCCTACGAGCAGTACTTC. Translation: CASRQDRVSSYEQYF.

V usage is TRBV19 and J usage is TRBJ1-4, with 8 bases that match TRBD1. The J segment lost 8 bases and the V segment lost 5 bases, leaving 4 bases of the junction unmatched. CDR1 and CDR2 (germline): LNHDA, SQIVND (reference sequence). The CDR3 sequence is 13 residues long. The DNA for the CDR3 is TGTGCCAGTAGTGGACAGGGTGCGGAAAAACTGTTTTTT. It translates to CASSGQGAEKLFF.

The genes are TRBV7-2 and TRBJ2-7; the D is unclear. Trimming cost V 4 bases and J 3 bases, with 7 bases left between them. Per the germline V gene, CDR1 is SGHTA and CDR2 is FQGNSA. The CDR3 extends over 12 amino acids. The CDR3 DNA sequence: TGTGCCAGCAGCTCCGGGTACTACGAGCAGTACTTC. It translates to CASSSGYYEQYF.

V is TRBV9 and J is TRBJ1-2; 8 bases agree with TRBD1. V shed 2 bases, J shed 2 bases, and the junction held 5 bases outside the gene matches. The CDR3 sequence is 15 residues long. CDR1 and CDR2 (germline): SGDLS, YYNGEE. CDR3 region: CASSVWDRPNYGYTF. CDR3 bases: TGTGCCAGCAGCGTGTGGGACAGGCCGAACTATGGCTACACCTTC.

V usage is TRBV18 and J usage is TRBJ1-2; a possible D gene is TRBD1 (5 bases). With 2 bases removed from V and 5 bases from J, the gap between germline ends came to 12 bases. Germline CDR1 KGHSH, CDR2 LQKENI. This CDR3 comprises 14 residues. The CDR3 loop is CASSPTREYYGYTF. The CDR3 coding sequence is TGTGCCAGCTCACCAACCAGGGAATATTATGGCTACACCTTC.

The chain has TRBV27 and TRBJ2-5, with TRBD1 identical over 7 bases. The CDR3 loop spans 16 amino acids. The germline V gene has CDR1 MNHEY and CDR2 SMNVEV (reference sequence). V shed 5 bases, J shed 6 bases, and the junction held 15 bases outside the gene matches. The CDR3 is CASSASSDRVYKTQYF. CDR3 in DNA: TGTGCCAGCAGTGCCAGCAGTGACAGGGTTTACAAGACCCAGTACTTC.

The J gene is TRBJ1-2, the V gene TRBV29-1; 11 positions match TRBD1. Germline V gene sequence: CDR1 SQVTM, CDR2 ANQGSEA. The CDR3 loop spans 15 amino acids. Unmatched junction bases numbered 10, after V lost 6 bases and J lost 4 bases. The CDR3 loop reads CSVKPGTGGGYGYTF. CDR3 nucleotide sequence: TGCAGCGTCAAGCCCGGGACAGGGGGGGGCTATGGCTACACCTTC.

V usage is TRBV2 and J usage is TRBJ2-7; maybe TRBD1 (6 bases). Trimming cost V 6 bases and J 7 bases, with 16 bases left between them. This CDR3 is 13 amino acids long. Germline V lookup: CDR1 SNHLY, CDR2 FYNNEI. CDR3 coding DNA: TGTGCCAGCAGCAAGGACAGCCCACTGGAGCAGTACTTC. Protein product: CASSKDSPLEQYF.

The chain combines TRBV7-6 with TRBJ1-3, with D perhaps TRBD1 (5 bases). The germline gives CDR1 SGHVS, CDR2 FNYEAQ. Deletions cut 2 bases from V and 2 bases from J, with 13 bases between. The CDR3 loop spans 16 amino acids. The CDR3 DNA reads TGTGCCAGCAGCTTAAACCAGGGCAGAGCTGGAAACACCATATATTTT. Translating it yields CASSLNQGRAGNTIYF.

This clone was detected once. The same CDR3 can be traced to other DNA sequences in this sample. The rearrangement uses TRBV5-1 and TRBJ2-3, with D possibly TRBD2 on 5 matching bases. CDR3 length equals 15 residues. The germline V gene encodes CDR1 SGHRS and CDR2 YFSETQ. V lost 1 base and J 1 base, leaving 10 bases between the germline ends. CDR3 protein: CASSLWAGGTDTQYF. The CDR3 nucleotides are TGCGCCAGCAGCTTGTGGGCCGGGGGCACAGATACGCAGTATTTT.

This chain uses TRBV10-3 with TRBJ2-7, with TRBD2 identical over 8 bases. Germline CDR1 is ENHRY and CDR2 is SYGVKD. This CDR3 spans 14 amino acids. Losses at the gene ends were 10 bases for V and 0 bases for J; bases not matched to a gene: 8. This chain's CDR3 is CATDPGGNSYEQYF. CDR3 DNA sequence: TGTGCCACCGACCCGGGGGGGAACTCCTACGAGCAGTACTTC.

V gene TRBV7-9 combines with J gene TRBJ1-4, with D perhaps matching TRBD1 (5 bases). The CDR3 sequence is 12 residues long. V shed 3 bases and J shed 14 bases, with 13 bases lying between them. Germline V CDR1 and CDR2: SEHNR, FQNEAQ (reference sequence). CDR3 sequence reads: CASSFIGDWLFF. DNA of the CDR3: TGTGCCAGCAGCTTCATTGGGGACTGGCTGTTTTTT. The full variable domain, rest sourced from reference TRBV7-9 and TRBJ1-4, is DTGVSQNPRHKITKRGQNVTFRCDPISEHNRLYWYRQTLGQGPEFLTYFQNEAQLEKSRLLSDRFSAERPKGSFSTLEIQRTEQGDSAMYLCASSFIGDWLFFGSGTQLSVL.

The count of this clone is one. The chain couples TRBV6-5 to TRBJ1-1; a possible D gene is TRBD1 (5 bases). Deletions cut 7 bases from V and 8 bases from J, with 20 bases between. The V gene's germline CDR1 is MNHEY and CDR2 SVGAGI. The CDR3 is 14 residues long. CDR3 loop: CASIPPGSGGEAFF. Written as DNA, the CDR3 is TGTGCCAGCATCCCGCCAGGTAGCGGGGGAGAAGCTTTCTTT.